The 12 T cell receptor beta chains listed next were all sequenced from one sample in a study of blood T cell repertoires in COVID-19. Repertoires were generated with immunoSEQ multiplex PCR, while TCRdb's copy carries only in-frame clones and drops some. Counted here are 70,000 to 100,000 clones, 90% to 95% occurring once; the ten biggest clones make up more than 1.5%. The sequenced sample consisted of peripheral blood. The origin of the receptors is a man aged 55 to 69 with acute or convalescent COVID-19.

The chain uses TRBV6-5 and TRBJ2-7; 7 positions match TRBD1. V was pared by 6 bases and J by 6 bases, with 8 bases of the junction left unmatched. CDR1 MNHEY and CDR2 SVGAGI come from the germline V gene. There are 13 residues in the CDR3. The CDR3 spells CASSRRDRAEQYF. The CDR3 region has the DNA TGTGCCAGCAGCCGTCGCGACAGGGCCGAGCAGTACTTC.

CDR3 protein: CASSATGGLQETQYF. In DNA form, the CDR3 reads TGTGCCAGCAGCGCCACGGGAGGACTACAAGAGACCCAGTACTTC. The rearrangement links TRBV14 to TRBJ2-5; 7 nucleotides match TRBD2. Germline CDR1 reads SGHDN; CDR2 reads FVKESK. The length of the CDR3 is 15 residues. The V and J ends lost 5 bases and 2 bases, in that order; junction bases with no gene match: 8.

The chain is built from TRBV29-1 and TRBJ2-4; D unclear. In germline, CDR1 is SQVTM, CDR2 ANQGSEA. This CDR3 is 16 amino acids long. V lost 4 bases, J lost 0 bases, and 16 bases lay in between. The CDR3 DNA is TGCAGCGTTGTCGGTACGGAAAGACTAGCCAAAAACATTCAGTACTTC. Translated: CSVVGTERLAKNIQYF.

The chain is built from TRBV4-1 and TRBJ2-1, with D tentatively TRBD2 (6 bases). This CDR3 contains 19 residues. V gave up 0 bases and J gave up 0 bases, with 18 bases separating them. Germline V lookup: CDR1 MGHRA, CDR2 YSYEKL. CDR3 amino acids: CASSQELNKAGSSYNEQFF. In DNA, the CDR3 is TGCGCCAGCAGCCAAGAGTTGAATAAGGCGGGAAGCTCCTACAATGAGCAGTTCTTC.

The chain carries TRBV5-1 and TRBJ2-2; 7 positions agree with TRBD1. V shed 4 bases, J shed 5 bases, and the junction held 5 bases outside the gene matches. Germline-derived CDR1 and CDR2 are SGHRS and YFSETQ. This CDR3 is 14 amino acids long. The CDR3 bases are TGCGCCAGCAGCATGGACAGGAAGACCGGGGAGCTGTTTTTT. This sequence encodes CASSMDRKTGELFF. The variable domain in full, with the rest retrieved from reference TRBV5-1 and TRBJ2-2, is KAGVTQTPRYLIKTRGQQVTLSCSPISGHRSVSWYQQTPGQGLQFLFEYFSETQRNKGNFPGRFSGRQFSNSRSEMNVSTLELGDSALYLCASSMDRKTGELFFGEGSRLTVL.

The chain employs TRBV27 and TRBJ2-1; D gene unclear. This CDR3 is built from 12 residues. Germline CDR1 and CDR2: MNHEY and SMNVEV (reference sequence). V lost 5 bases to trimming and J lost 4 bases, with 6 bases between them. The CDR3 spells CASSTTYNEQFF. CDR3 coding DNA: TGTGCCAGCAGTACGACTTACAATGAGCAGTTCTTC.

The chain couples TRBV19 to TRBJ1-5; unclear D gene. Germline V gives CDR1 LNHDA, CDR2 SQIVND (reference sequence). V was shortened by 3 bases and J by 0 bases, with 9 bases between the two germline ends. The CDR3 loop spans 15 amino acids. The CDR3 region is CASSISVYSNQPQHF. The CDR3 nucleotides are TGTGCCAGTAGTATTAGCGTTTATAGCAATCAGCCCCAGCATTTT.

This clone was counted a single time. The rearrangement links TRBV19 to TRBJ2-1; 11 bases match TRBD2. The ends lost 4 bases at V and 4 bases at J; junction bases unmatched: 6. Germline CDR1 and CDR2: LNHDA and SQIVND (reference sequence). This CDR3 region has 16 residues. CDR3 DNA sequence: TGTGCCAGTAGTACCGGACGACTAGCGGGATACAATGAGCAGTTCTTC. Residues: CASSTGRLAGYNEQFF.

The V call is TRBV6-2 or TRBV6-3, the J call TRBJ2-5; D perhaps matches TRBD2 (7 bases). V was shortened by 2 bases and J by 5 bases, with 15 bases between the two germline ends. Germline V CDR1 and CDR2: MNHEY, SVGEGT. The CDR3 loop spans 15 amino acids. CDR3 DNA: TGTGCCAGCAGTTACCAGTGGGGGGGCGGCGAGACCCAGTACTTC. Its protein product is CASSYQWGGGETQYF.

On this clone itself: Within the sample, other DNA sequences also encode this same CDR3. The rearrangement joins TRBV18 to TRBJ2-1, with 8 positions matching TRBD2. Germline CDR1 KGHSH, CDR2 LQKENI. V shed 3 bases, J shed 5 bases, and the junction held 0 bases outside the gene matches. CDR3 size: 13 residues. CDR3 nucleotides: TGTGCCAGCTCACCGGGACTAGACAATGAGCAGTTCTTC. The encoded protein is CASSPGLDNEQFF.

J is TRBJ2-7 and V is TRBV19, with D uncertain. Germline V gene lookup returns CDR1 LNHDA and CDR2 SQIVND (reference sequence). The CDR3 contains 15 residues. The V gene lost 0 bases and the J gene lost 2 bases, with 11 bases spanning the gap. The CDR3 nucleotides read TGTGCCAGTAGTATAGATCTCGGCACAGCCTACGAGCAGTACTTC. This translates into CASSIDLGTAYEQYF.

The chain carries TRBV3-1 (or the pseudogene TRBV3-2) and TRBJ2-7; 8 bases are a match to TRBD1. The length of the CDR3 is 15 residues. J lost 0 bases, V lost 2 bases, and 3 bases had no gene match. The V gene's germline CDR1 is LGHDT and CDR2 YNNKEL (reference sequence). The CDR3 here is CASSQKDRGSYEQYF. The CDR3 DNA follows: TGTGCCAGCAGCCAAAAAGACAGGGGCTCCTACGAGCAGTACTTC.